The source of this T cell receptor (beta chain) is a study of blood T cell repertoires in COVID-19. This clone was recorded only once. The germline gives CDR1 LNHDA, CDR2 SQIVND (reference sequence). The CDR3 is 17 residues long. Losses at the gene ends were 11 bases for V and 9 bases for J; bases not matched to a gene: 18. Method: immunoSEQ multiplex PCR; TCRdb's copy keeps in-frame clones and lacks some. The table lists approximately 63,000 clones, just over 85% of them singletons. This clonotype was obtained from a woman aged 80 or older with acute or convalescent COVID-19. Sequenced material: peripheral blood. The chain links TRBV19 to TRBJ2-1; TRBD2 agrees at 14 bases. CDR3 loop: CAARLAGGPGAGGEQFF. CDR3 sequence (DNA): TGTGCCGCCCGACTAGCGGGGGGGCCCGGGGCAGGCGGTGAGCAGTTCTTC.